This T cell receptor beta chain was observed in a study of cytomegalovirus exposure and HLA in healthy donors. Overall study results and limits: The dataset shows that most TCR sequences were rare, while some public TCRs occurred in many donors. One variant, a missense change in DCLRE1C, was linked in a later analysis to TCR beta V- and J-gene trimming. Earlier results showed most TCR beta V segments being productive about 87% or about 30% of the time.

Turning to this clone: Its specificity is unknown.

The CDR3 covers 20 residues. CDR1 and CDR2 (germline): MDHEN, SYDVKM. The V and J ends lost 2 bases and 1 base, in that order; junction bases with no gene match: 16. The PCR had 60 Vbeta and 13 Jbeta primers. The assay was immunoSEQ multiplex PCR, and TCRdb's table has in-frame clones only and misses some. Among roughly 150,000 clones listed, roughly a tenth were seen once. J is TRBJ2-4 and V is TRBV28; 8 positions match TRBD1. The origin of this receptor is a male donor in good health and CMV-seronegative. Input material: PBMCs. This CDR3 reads CASSLRWGTGGEAAKNIQYF. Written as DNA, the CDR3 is TGTGCCAGCAGTTTAAGGTGGGGGACAGGAGGAGAAGCGGCCAAAAACATTCAGTACTTC.